A single sample is the source of the 30 T cell receptor beta chains below, sequenced in a study of technical replicates of blood from several donors. Data came from immunoSEQ multiplex PCR; TCRdb stores just in-frame clones and leaves some out. The table shows 65,000 to 95,000 clones, with roughly 93% occurring only once. Source material: T cells isolated from PBMCs. These receptors all stem from a human donor in good health.

The CDR3 nucleotides read TGTGCCAGCAGTTACTCGGGGGCCCCGAACACTGAAGCTTTCTTT. Translation: CASSYSGAPNTEAFF. The V and J genes are TRBV6-6 and TRBJ1-1; maybe TRBD1 (6 bases). V lost 0 bases and J lost 1, with 9 bases in between. This CDR3 is built from 15 residues. CDR1 is MNHNY, CDR2 SVGAGI, per germline (reference sequence).

The chain recombines TRBV13 with TRBJ2-7, with 11 bases fitting TRBD1. The CDR3 sequence is 15 residues long. V was pared by 5 bases and J by 9 bases, with 12 bases of the junction left unmatched. In germline, CDR1 is PRHDT, CDR2 FYEKMQ (reference sequence). The DNA of the CDR3 is TGTGCCAGCAGCGTCCCCGGGACAGGGGGTAGGTGGCAGTACTTC. The encoded protein is CASSVPGTGGRWQYF. Looking up the rest from reference TRBV13 and TRBJ2-7 gives the full variable domain: AAGVIQSPRHLIKEKRETATLKCYPIPRHDTVYWYQQGPGQDPQFLISFYEKMQSDKGSIPDRFSAQQFSDYHSELNMSSLELGDSALYFCASSVPGTGGRWQYFGPGTRLTVT.

The chain has TRBV5-4 and TRBJ2-5; TRBD2 agrees at 12 bases. Trimming removed 1 base from V and 9 bases from J; junction bases left unmatched: 7. Looked up from germline, CDR1 is SGHNT and CDR2 is YYREEE (reference sequence). This CDR3 spans 15 amino acids. The CDR3 DNA sequence: TGTGCCAGCAGCTTGCAACTAGCGGGGGGAGGGCCCCAGTACTTC. Amino acids: CASSLQLAGGGPQYF.

J is TRBJ2-7 and V is TRBV4-1; 7 bases agree with TRBD2. The V segment lost 4 bases and the J segment 3 bases; nucleotides outside the gene matches: 9. Per germline, CDR1 MGHRA and CDR2 YSYEKL. The CDR3 sequence is 15 residues long. This chain's CDR3 is CASSPGTNQGYEQYF. DNA for the CDR3: TGCGCCAGCAGCCCCGGGACTAACCAGGGCTACGAGCAGTACTTC.

This clone was detected only once. The chain is built from TRBV7-9 and TRBJ2-7; 9 bases are a match to TRBD2. V dropped 5 bases and J dropped 4; count of bases not matched to a gene: 9. The V gene's germline CDR1 is SEHNR and CDR2 FQNEAQ (reference sequence). The CDR3 loop spans 15 amino acids. Here the CDR3 DNA reads TGTGCCAGCAGCCCCTTAGCGGGGGCACCGTACGAGCAGTACTTC. Protein: CASSPLAGAPYEQYF.

The chain combines TRBV9 with TRBJ1-2; TRBD1 agrees at 8 bases. The CDR3 is 15 amino acids. The germline gives CDR1 SGDLS, CDR2 YYNGEE. The V and J ends lost 2 bases and 1 base, in that order; junction bases with no gene match: 4. The CDR3 sequence: CASSVTGEFNYGYTF. The CDR3 nucleotides read TGTGCCAGCAGCGTGACAGGGGAGTTTAACTATGGCTACACCTTC.

The gene calls are TRBV15 and TRBJ1-2, with D possibly being TRBD1 (6 bases). This CDR3 spans 16 amino acids. Germline CDR1 LNHNV, CDR2 YYDKDF (reference sequence). Trimming shortened V by 1 base and J by 0 bases, and 12 bases separated the two germline ends. DNA for the CDR3: TGTGCCACCAGCAGAGCCCCACAGGGACCTAACTATGGCTACACCTTC. Translating gives CATSRAPQGPNYGYTF. Drawing the rest from reference TRBV15 and TRBJ1-2, the complete variable domain is DAMVIQNPRYQVTQFGKPVTLSCSQTLNHNVMYWYQQKSSQAPKLLFHYYDKDFNNEADTPDNFQSRRPNTSFCFLDIRSPGLGDTAMYLCATSRAPQGPNYGYTFGSGTRLTVV.

The chain employs TRBV19 and TRBJ2-7; 7 bases are a match to TRBD1. The CDR3 is 15 amino acids. J lost 4 bases, V lost 6 bases, and 12 bases had no gene match. Germline values: CDR1 LNHDA, CDR2 SQIVND (reference sequence). CDR3 amino acids: CASSDPPTGEYEQYF. The CDR3 bases are TGTGCCAGTAGCGATCCCCCAACAGGGGAGTACGAGCAGTACTTC.

The chain carries TRBV7-9 and TRBJ1-1; 7 bases match TRBD1. The CDR3 extends over 14 amino acids. The trim removed 4 bases at V and 3 bases at J, leaving 5 bases unmatched. CDR1 SEHNR and CDR2 FQNEAQ come from the germline V gene (reference sequence). As DNA, the CDR3 is TGTGCCAGCAGCTCGGCAGACAGGGACACTGAAGCTTTCTTT. Translated, it gives CASSSADRDTEAFF.

J is TRBJ1-2 and V is TRBV7-9; 8 bases match TRBD1. Germline CDR1 reads SEHNR; CDR2 reads FQNEAQ (reference sequence). V trimming: 5 bases; J trimming: 6 bases; junction bases outside the gene matches: 17. This CDR3 is built from 17 residues. CDR3 in DNA: TGTGCCAGCAGCCACCGGGACAGGACTTCTGCGCGAGATGGCTACACCTTC. It is translated as CASSHRDRTSARDGYTF. The full variable domain, rest sourced from reference TRBV7-9 and TRBJ1-2, is DTGVSQNPRHKITKRGQNVTFRCDPISEHNRLYWYRQTLGQGPEFLTYFQNEAQLEKSRLLSDRFSAERPKGSFSTLEIQRTEQGDSAMYLCASSHRDRTSARDGYTFGSGTRLTVV.

This clone is a singleton in its sample. This chain connects TRBV6-4 to TRBJ2-7; TRBD2 matches 8 bases. There are 15 residues in the CDR3. The germline CDR1 and CDR2 sequences are MRHNA and SNTAGT. J was trimmed by 3 bases and V by 8 bases; bases with no gene match: 12. CDR3 sequence (DNA): TGTGCCAGCGTGGGCGGGAGGCGGGCGTACTACGAGCAGTACTTC. This encodes CASVGGRRAYYEQYF.

The rearrangement links TRBV5-4 to TRBJ1-1; the D gene is possibly TRBD1 (6 bases). The CDR3 extends over 15 amino acids. Germline V lookup: CDR1 SGHNT, CDR2 YYREEE (reference sequence). V lost 0 bases to trimming and J lost 4 bases, with 13 bases between them. For the CDR3, the DNA is TGTGCCAGCAGCTTGGGGGGGGGCGAATTCACTGAAGCTTTCTTT. Protein: CASSLGGGEFTEAFF.

The chain carries TRBV6-6 and TRBJ2-1; tentative D call: TRBD1 (7 bases). The germline V gene has CDR1 MNHNY and CDR2 SVGAGI (reference sequence). This CDR3 contains 14 residues. Deletions cut 5 bases from V and 3 bases from J, with 11 bases between. The CDR3 DNA is TGTGCCAGCAGTGGCGGGACAGTCTACAATGAGCAGTTCTTC. It specifies CASSGGTVYNEQFF.

V usage is TRBV4-1 and J usage is TRBJ2-3; 8 bases line up with TRBD2. The CDR3 totals 17 residues. The germline V gene encodes CDR1 MGHRA and CDR2 YSYEKL. The V gene end was trimmed by 2 bases and the J gene end by 3 bases; junction bases not matched to a gene: 10. CDR3 amino acids: CASSQFRNGGATDTQYF. The CDR3 region has the DNA TGCGCCAGCAGCCAATTTCGGAACGGGGGGGCGACAGATACGCAGTATTTT.

The chain uses TRBV5-1 and TRBJ2-1, with 7 nucleotides matching TRBD2. The CDR3 runs to 17 residues. CDR1 is SGHRS, CDR2 YFSETQ, per germline. V trimming: 3 bases; J trimming: 8 bases; junction bases outside the gene matches: 17. The CDR3 region is CASSWDGLVSTMDEQFF. CDR3 sequence (DNA): TGCGCCAGCAGCTGGGACGGACTAGTCTCGACGATGGATGAGCAGTTCTTC.

The rearrangement uses TRBV4-1 and TRBJ1-2, with 7 bases aligning to TRBD1. The CDR3 contains 16 residues. The germline CDR1 and CDR2 sequences are MGHRA and YSYEKL. The J segment lost 8 bases and the V segment lost 1 base, leaving 13 bases of the junction unmatched. The CDR3 DNA reads as TGCGCCAGCAGCCAAGGGGGGAACAGGGGCACGGCAGGCTACACCTTC. Protein sequence: CASSQGGNRGTAGYTF.

The chain links TRBV6-5 to TRBJ2-7, with a possible D match to TRBD2 (6 bases). Germline CDR1 is MNHEY and CDR2 is SVGAGI. V lost 1 base to trimming and J lost 6 bases, with 13 bases between them. The CDR3 has 14 amino acids. The CDR3: CASSYWGGTGEQYF. The CDR3 region has the DNA TGTGCCAGCAGTTACTGGGGCGGGACTGGCGAGCAGTACTTC.

The V and J genes are TRBV5-1 and TRBJ2-3; 8 nucleotides agree with TRBD2. The CDR3 is 21 amino acids. Trimming removed 4 bases from V and 2 bases from J; junction bases left unmatched: 24. Per the germline V gene, CDR1 is SGHRS and CDR2 is YFSETQ. The CDR3 coding sequence is TGCGCCAGCAGCCAAACGGACACGACGCTAGCGGGTTCTCACCTCACAGATACGCAGTATTTT. Translated, it gives CASSQTDTTLAGSHLTDTQYF.

The rearrangement joins TRBV28 to TRBJ1-4; unclear D gene. This CDR3 has 12 amino acids. Germline CDR1 is MDHEN and CDR2 is SYDVKM. Trimming took off 1 base at V and 8 bases at J, with 5 bases between the two ends. The CDR3 DNA is TGTGCCAGCAGTTTATCCAGGGAAAAACTGTTTTTT. It codes for CASSLSREKLFF.

J is TRBJ2-1 and V is TRBV28; no definite D call. CDR1 MDHEN and CDR2 SYDVKM come from the germline V gene. This CDR3 region has 15 residues. The V and J ends lost 6 bases and 4 bases respectively, with 16 bases between them. CDR3 residues: CASRQVASHYNEQFF. The CDR3 coding sequence is TGTGCCAGCAGGCAAGTAGCATCTCATTACAATGAGCAGTTCTTC.

This clone is a singleton in its sample. This chain joins TRBV12-5 and TRBJ1-6; D not resolved. The CDR3 length is 12 residues. Germline CDR1 LGHNT, CDR2 FRNRAP. V was shortened by 0 bases and J by 10 bases, with 4 bases between the two germline ends. The CDR3 sequence is CASGLVASPLHF. The CDR3 DNA follows: TGTGCTAGTGGTTTGGTAGCCTCACCCCTCCACTTT. Complete variable domain (other parts from reference TRBV12-5 and TRBJ1-6): DARVTQTPRHKVTEMGQEVTMRCQPILGHNTVFWYRQTMMQGLELLAYFRNRAPLDDSGMPKDRFSAEMPDATLATLKIQPSEPRDSAVYFCASGLVASPLHFGNGTRLTVT.

The rearrangement uses TRBV21-1 and TRBJ2-1; the D call TRBD1 from the table was never checked on the DNA. TRBV21-1 is deemed a pseudogene. CDR3 length: 14 residues. The CDR3 nucleotides are TGTGCCAGCAGCACCACAGGCCCCGAGAATGAGCAGTTCTTC. Its translation is CASSTTGPENEQFF.

The chain employs TRBV9 and TRBJ2-1; D might be TRBD1 (6 bases). CDR1 and CDR2 from the germline V gene are SGDLS and YYNGEE. The CDR3 totals 15 residues. The V gene lost 5 bases and the J gene lost 4 bases, with 16 bases spanning the gap. The CDR3 region has the DNA TGTGCCAGCAGTTTAGCTGGGGGCCCGTACAATGAGCAGTTCTTC. Amino acid sequence: CASSLAGGPYNEQFF. The full variable domain, its missing parts supplied by reference TRBV9 and TRBJ2-1, is DSGVTQTPKHLITATGQRVTLRCSPRSGDLSVYWYQQSLDQGLQFLIQYYNGEERAKGNILERFSAQQFPDLHSELNLSSLELGDSALYFCASSLAGGPYNEQFFGPGTRLTVL.

This clone has just a few counts. The chain carries TRBV30 and TRBJ1-5; no clear D. Trimming stripped 4 bases from V and 4 bases from J, with 14 bases between. The CDR3 loop spans 14 amino acids. CDR1 and CDR2 from the germline V gene are GTSNPN and SVGIG (reference sequence). The DNA for the CDR3 is TGTGCCTGGAACTCCGGGAGAGGAAATCAGCCCCAGCATTTT. The encoded protein is CAWNSGRGNQPQHF. Using reference TRBV30 and TRBJ1-5 for the parts outside the CDR3, the full variable domain is SQTIHQWPATLVQPVGSPLSLECTVEGTSNPNLYWYRQAAGRGLQLLFYSVGIGQISSEVPQNLSASRPQDRQFILSSKKLLLSDSGFYLCAWNSGRGNQPQHFGDGTRLSIL.

V is TRBV6-1 and J is TRBJ2-3; 11 bases fit TRBD2. Unmatched junction bases numbered 14, after V lost 0 bases and J lost 6 bases. CDR1 MNHNS and CDR2 SASEGT come from the germline V gene. This CDR3 has 19 amino acids. The CDR3, as DNA: TGTGCCAGCAGTGAAGCGAAACTAGCGGGAGCCCGAGGTATTGATACGCAGTATTTT. It specifies CASSEAKLAGARGIDTQYF.

The chain employs TRBV5-1 and TRBJ2-5, with 12 bases aligning to TRBD2. Trimming took 2 bases from V and 0 from J; bases not matched to a gene: 2. There are 16 residues in the CDR3. Per germline, CDR1 SGHRS and CDR2 YFSETQ. The CDR3 loop is CASSLGLAGNQETQYF. CDR3 DNA sequence: TGCGCCAGCAGCTTAGGACTAGCGGGGAACCAAGAGACCCAGTACTTC.

The V gene is TRBV5-1, the J gene TRBJ2-2; TRBD1 aligns across 9 bases. V gave up 7 bases and J gave up 8 bases; unmatched junction bases: 9. Germline values: CDR1 SGHRS, CDR2 YFSETQ. The CDR3 contains 14 residues. CDR3 sequence: CASYPGTGSGELFF. The CDR3 nucleotides are TGCGCCAGCTACCCCGGGACAGGGTCAGGGGAGCTGTTTTTT.

V and J are TRBV4-1 and TRBJ2-7, with 10 nucleotides matching TRBD1. Germline-derived CDR1 and CDR2 are MGHRA and YSYEKL. The length of the CDR3 is 14 residues. V lost 5 bases and J lost 6; bases outside the gene matches: 7. This chain's CDR3 is CASSSGQGSTEQYF. The CDR3 nucleotides read TGCGCCAGCAGCTCGGGACAGGGGAGTACCGAGCAGTACTTC.

This clone has only one observation. The V gene is TRBV29-1, the J gene TRBJ1-5, with D possibly being TRBD1 (6 bases). Germline lookup yields CDR1 SQVTM and CDR2 ANQGSEA. Trimming took off 6 bases at V and 10 bases at J, with 19 bases between the two ends. This CDR3 is built from 13 residues. In DNA, the CDR3 is TGCAGCGTCGTTGACAGGCAGGGTTTCCCCCAGCATTTT. Translated: CSVVDRQGFPQHF.

This rearrangement joins TRBV7-9 to TRBJ2-7; 7 bases map to TRBD2. Germline V gene sequence: CDR1 SEHNR, CDR2 FQNEAQ (reference sequence). The CDR3 has 13 residues. J was trimmed by 9 bases and V by 8 bases; bases with no gene match: 13. The chain's CDR3 is CASSASGDAGQYF. As DNA, the CDR3 is TGTGCCAGCTCCGCTAGCGGCGACGCCGGGCAGTACTTC.